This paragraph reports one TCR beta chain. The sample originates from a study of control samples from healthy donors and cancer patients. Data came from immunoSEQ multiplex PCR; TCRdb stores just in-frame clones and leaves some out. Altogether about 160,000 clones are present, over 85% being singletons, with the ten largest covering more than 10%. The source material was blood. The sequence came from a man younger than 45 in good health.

CDR3: CASSFGNNNEQFF. DNA of the CDR3: TGTGCCAGCAGTTTCGGGAATAACAATGAGCAGTTCTTC. The chain carries TRBV12-3 or TRBV12-4 and TRBJ2-1, with a tentative D call TRBD2 (5 bases). Trimming pared 3 bases from V and 5 bases from J, leaving 8 bases between. The CDR3 sequence is 13 residues long.